The clone carrying this TCR beta chain has a count of ten or more. The antigen remains unidentified. Genomic DNA acted as the template from which TCR beta VDJ combination and CDR3 sequence profiling were carried out. From the reads, TCRdb called clonotypes with MiXCR, one entry per CDR3 protein. The table includes more than 150,000 distinct CDR3 sequences, about 64% detected once. The sample comes from a study of CD8+CD57+ T cells in acquired aplastic anemia. Study in general: When averaged, DNA from sorted CD4+ and CD8+ cells came to about 3 ug.

V was pared by 3 bases and J by 5 bases, with 8 bases between. Germline loops: CDR1 SGHTS, CDR2 YDEGEE. The CDR3 consists of 12 residues. Points from the study as a whole: Patients did not significantly differ from controls in CD8+ Simpson's diversity. Patients and controls turned out to have 25 to 30 CD8+ CDR3 sequences in common.

V usage is TRBV5-8 and J usage is TRBJ1-1; maybe TRBD1 (5 bases). This TCR was recovered from a human donor with severe aplastic anemia or a healthy control (not recorded which). Source material: sorted CD4+, CD8+, or CD8+CD57+ T cells (not recorded which) from PBMCs. DNA for the CDR3: TGTGCCAGCAGCTGGGGGGGGACTGAAGCTTTCTTT. Translation gives CASSWGGTEAFF. Drawing the rest from reference TRBV5-8 and TRBJ1-1, the complete variable domain is EAGVTQSPTHLIKTRGQQATLRCSPISGHTSVYWYQQALGLGLQFLLWYDEGEERNRGNFPPRFSGRQFPNYSSELNVNALELEDSALYLCASSWGGTEAFFGQGTRLTVV.